These 30 T cell receptor beta chains share one sample of origin, sequenced in a study of identical twins. TCRdb re-analysed the 5' RACE reads in MiXCR, keeping a single row per CDR3 protein. The sample gives 420,000 or so distinct CDR3 sequences, around a sixth of which show up once; around 12% is in the top ten. The sample taken for sequencing was naive T cells sorted from blood. Source of these receptors: a man aged 45-60 years in good health.

The V and J genes are TRBV20-1 and TRBJ2-3, with TRBD2 identical over 7 bases. CDR1 DFQATT and CDR2 SNEGSKA come from the germline V gene (reference sequence). V trimming: 6 bases; J trimming: 2 bases; junction bases outside the gene matches: 11. The length of the CDR3 is 15 residues. As DNA, the CDR3 is TGCAGTGCCCCCCGGGCTAGCGGCTACACAGATACGCAGTATTTT. Its protein product is CSAPRASGYTDTQYF.

This clonotype was seen a few times. The chain has TRBV12-3 or TRBV12-4 and TRBJ2-1; 9 bases match TRBD2. Trimming took 6 bases from V and 7 from J; bases not matched to a gene: 13. There are 16 residues in the CDR3. CDR3 protein: CASRPTGGGAENEQFF. The CDR3 nucleotides read TGTGCCAGCAGGCCGACTGGCGGGGGGGCAGAGAATGAGCAGTTCTTC.

A few counts support this clonotype. The gene calls are TRBV11-2 and TRBJ2-5; D is unclear. CDR3 size: 18 residues. Trimming removed 5 bases from V and 0 bases from J, with 22 bases in between. The germline V gene encodes CDR1 SGHAT and CDR2 FQNNGV. The CDR3 DNA reads TGTGCCAGCAGCCCCGTTCGGCAATCCCTTCGGTACCAAGAGACCCAGTACTTC. This sequence encodes CASSPVRQSLRYQETQYF. The complete variable domain, with remaining parts taken from reference TRBV11-2 and TRBJ2-5, reads EAGVAQSPRYKIIEKRQSVAFWCNPISGHATLYWYQQILGQGPKLLIQFQNNGVVDDSQLPKDRFSAERLKGVDSTLKIQPAKLEDSAVYLCASSPVRQSLRYQETQYFGPGTRLLVL.

V is TRBV7-9 and J is TRBJ2-3; maybe TRBD2 (6 bases). Looked up from germline, CDR1 is SEHNR and CDR2 is FQNEAQ (reference sequence). This CDR3 comprises 15 residues. V shed 6 bases and J shed 0 bases, with 13 bases lying between them. The CDR3 region is CASSTQRVSTDTQYF. The CDR3 coding sequence is TGTGCCAGCAGTACCCAGCGGGTTAGCACAGATACGCAGTATTTT.

This clonotype was observed many times. The chain uses TRBV28 and TRBJ1-4, with 11 bases fitting TRBD1. The CDR3 spans 16 residues. Germline V gives CDR1 MDHEN, CDR2 SYDVKM. Trimming took 6 bases from V and 7 from J; bases not matched to a gene: 10. This CDR3 reads CASRPLRDRGSEKLFF. The DNA for the CDR3 is TGTGCCAGCAGGCCTCTCCGGGACAGGGGGAGTGAAAAACTGTTTTTT.

This rearrangement joins TRBV6-1 to TRBJ2-7; possible D gene TRBD1, 6 bases. This CDR3 has 15 residues. Germline loops: CDR1 MNHNS, CDR2 SASEGT. Trimming cost V 3 bases and J 2 bases, with 14 bases left between them. The CDR3 loop reads CASSDYRVVAYEQYF. The CDR3 region has the DNA TGTGCCAGCAGTGACTACAGGGTCGTCGCCTACGAGCAGTACTTC.

V usage is TRBV7-2 and J usage is TRBJ2-1; the D is unclear. Per the germline V gene, CDR1 is SGHTA and CDR2 is FQGNSA. There are 16 residues in the CDR3. V was shortened by 6 bases and J by 15 bases, with 30 bases between the two germline ends. The CDR3 region has the DNA TGTGCCAGCAGTTCCCAGGCGGTGGGCGGTCGGAATCAGAGGTTCTTC. Protein product: CASSSQAVGGRNQRFF.

Written as DNA, the CDR3 is TGTGCCAGCAGCTTTGGAATAGGGACTCAGCAGTTCTTC. Residues: CASSFGIGTQQFF. J is TRBJ2-1 and V is TRBV7-2; tentative D call: TRBD2 (6 bases). From germline, CDR1 is SGHTA and CDR2 FQGNSA. The CDR3 totals 13 residues. With 3 bases removed from V and 11 bases from J, the gap between germline ends came to 14 bases.

V usage is TRBV19 and J usage is TRBJ2-7; 9 bases match TRBD2. The trim removed 6 bases at V and 3 bases at J, leaving 9 bases unmatched. Germline-derived CDR1 and CDR2 are LNHDA and SQIVND (reference sequence). This CDR3 spans 15 amino acids. CDR3 sequence: CASRGGGEDFYEQYF. In DNA form, the CDR3 reads TGTGCCAGTAGGGGCGGGGGGGAAGACTTCTACGAGCAGTACTTC.

This clonotype was picked up many times. The V call is TRBV29-1, the J call TRBJ1-1; no clear D. Germline assignment: CDR1 SQVTM and CDR2 ANQGSEA. This CDR3 has 15 amino acids. Deletions cut 0 bases from V and 1 base from J, with 12 bases between. As DNA, the CDR3 is TGCAGCGTTGAAGATCATCTAGTGGGGAACACTGAAGCTTTCTTT. Protein product: CSVEDHLVGNTEAFF.

Ten or more counts support this clonotype. The CDR3 nucleotides read TGTGCCAGCAGTTCCGCGGGCCACTACAATGAGCAGTTCTTC. Protein product: CASSSAGHYNEQFF. The chain carries TRBV27 and TRBJ2-1; the D gene is possibly TRBD2 (5 bases). The V and J ends lost 4 bases and 3 bases respectively, with 10 bases between them. Germline V gene data show CDR1 as MNHEY and CDR2 as SMNVEV (reference sequence). The CDR3 covers 14 residues.

At least ten counts were recorded for this clonotype. V and J are TRBV5-1 and TRBJ2-1; 10 bases agree with TRBD2. J was trimmed by 4 bases and V by 5 bases; bases with no gene match: 3. There are 14 residues in the CDR3. CDR1 is SGHRS, CDR2 YFSETQ, per germline. The CDR3 sequence: CASRAGGQYNEQFF. CDR3 in DNA: TGCGCCAGCAGAGCGGGGGGGCAGTACAATGAGCAGTTCTTC.

The chain has TRBV24-1 and TRBJ2-2; D remains unclear. Germline V gene sequence: CDR1 KGHDR, CDR2 SFDVKD. The V end lost 3 bases, the J end lost 5 bases, and 9 bases lay between the germline ends. The CDR3 has 14 residues. This CDR3 is CATSDIRSTGELFF. The CDR3 coding sequence is TGTGCCACCAGTGATATCAGGTCTACCGGGGAGCTGTTTTTT.

The rearrangement uses TRBV5-1 and TRBJ2-5, with 9 nucleotides matching TRBD2. This CDR3 spans 15 amino acids. J gave up 4 bases and V 7 bases, and 11 bases lay outside the gene matches. Germline CDR1 SGHRS, CDR2 YFSETQ. The CDR3 sequence: CASGPGHSGGETQYF. Written as DNA, the CDR3 is TGCGCCAGCGGCCCCGGACATAGCGGGGGAGAGACCCAGTACTTC.

The chain employs TRBV4-1 and TRBJ1-1; weak D call: TRBD1 (6 bases). Trimming stripped 4 bases from V and 5 bases from J, with 17 bases between. There are 15 residues in the CDR3. Germline assignment: CDR1 MGHRA and CDR2 YSYEKL. The CDR3, as DNA: TGCGCCAGCAGCCCGATAAGGGGGGGGAAAACTGAAGCTTTCTTT. Its protein product is CASSPIRGGKTEAFF.

In its sample, this clonotype was seen a few times. The CDR3 spells CATTWVGVEQFF. CDR3 nucleotide sequence: TGTGCCACCACCTGGGTAGGGGTTGAGCAGTTCTTC. The genes are TRBV24-1 and TRBJ2-1; D might be TRBD1 (5 bases). Germline V lookup: CDR1 KGHDR, CDR2 SFDVKD. The CDR3 is 12 residues long. The V end lost 8 bases, the J end lost 9 bases, and 13 bases lay between the germline ends.

This clonotype was counted a few times. V usage is TRBV5-1 and J usage is TRBJ2-2; tentative D call: TRBD2 (5 bases). The CDR3 runs 16 residues. Trimming stripped 4 bases from V and 2 bases from J, with 15 bases between. The germline CDR1 and CDR2 sequences are SGHRS and YFSETQ. The CDR3 bases are TGCGCCAGCAGCCAAGGAAACAGCGGAAACACCGGGGAGCTGTTTTTT. Translated, it gives CASSQGNSGNTGELFF.

Concerning this clonotype itself: A read error may be the cause here, since a much bigger clone is one base away. The rearrangement joins TRBV5-1 to TRBJ2-7, with no clear D. This CDR3 is built from 15 residues. CDR1 SGHRS and CDR2 YFSETQ come from the germline V gene. The V end was cut by 0 bases, the J end by 0 bases, with 10 bases between. CDR3 in DNA: TGCGCCAGCAGCTTGGCCCCGGAGAGCTCCTACGAGCAGTACTTC. It encodes CASSLAPESSYEQYF. Filled out from reference TRBV5-1 and TRBJ2-7, the complete variable domain reads KAGVTQTPRYLIKTRGQQVTLSCSPISGHRSVSWYQQTPGQGLQFLFEYFSETQRNKGNFPGRFSGRQFSNSRSEMNVSTLELGDSALYLCASSLAPESSYEQYFGPGTRLTVT.

This clonotype was detected many times. V usage is TRBV5-1 and J usage is TRBJ1-1; unclear D gene. V was trimmed by 2 bases and J by 1 base, leaving 6 bases between them. Germline CDR1 reads SGHRS; CDR2 reads YFSETQ. The CDR3 spans 13 residues. As DNA, the CDR3 is TGCGCCAGCAGCTTAGCCAGGAACACTGAAGCTTTCTTT. It yields the protein CASSLARNTEAFF.

Comment on this clonotype: A junction end diverges from the germline sequence, so it may reflect a read error. In DNA form, the CDR3 reads TGTGCAAGCAGGAGGGGAGAGAATCAGCCCCAGCATTTT. Its translation: CASRRGENQPQHF. The chain recombines TRBV6-6 with TRBJ1-5; the D gene is possibly TRBD1 (5 bases). The CDR3 loop spans 13 amino acids. Germline V CDR1 and CDR2: MNHNY, SVGAGI (reference sequence).

The sample holds many counts of this clonotype. J is TRBJ1-1 and V is TRBV12-3 or TRBV12-4; D is possibly TRBD1 (5 bases). V lost 5 bases and J lost 4, with 11 bases in between. This CDR3 contains 13 residues. The CDR3 DNA sequence: TGTGCCAGCAGTCTGGGACTTAGCACTGAAGCTTTCTTT. It translates to CASSLGLSTEAFF.

With respect to this clonotype: Since a much larger clone is just one base distant, this may be a read error. This chain uses TRBV20-1 with TRBJ2-5; perhaps TRBD1 as D (6 bases). The closer fit of TRBJ2-1 to the DNA end suggests the J call may be wrong. Germline CDR1 is DFQATT and CDR2 is SNEGSKA (reference sequence). There are 15 residues in the CDR3. CDR3 coding DNA: TGCAGTGCTAGAGATGACCCGACAGGCCGGGGAGCCCAGTTCTTC. Its translation: CSARDDPTGRGAQFF.

In its sample, this clonotype was seen many times. The chain combines TRBV27 with TRBJ1-1; D is ambiguous. Germline-derived CDR1 and CDR2 are MNHEY and SMNVEV (reference sequence). CDR3 size: 13 residues. V lost 2 bases, J lost 1 base, and 5 bases lay in between. The CDR3 nucleotides read TGTGCCAGCAGTTTACAACGGAACACTGAAGCTTTCTTT. Translated, it gives CASSLQRNTEAFF.

The V gene is TRBV2, the J gene TRBJ2-5; a weak D match, TRBD2 (5 bases). Germline-derived CDR1 and CDR2 are SNHLY and FYNNEI. Trimming stripped 6 bases from V and 4 bases from J, with 21 bases between. The CDR3 spans 16 residues. CDR3 loop: CASRDPGKTAGETQYF. CDR3 nucleotide sequence: TGTGCCAGCAGGGACCCGGGCAAAACGGCGGGAGAGACCCAGTACTTC.

This clonotype was seen ten or more times. The genes are TRBV7-3 and TRBJ2-2; 8 bases line up with TRBD2. CDR1 and CDR2 from the germline V gene are SGHTA and FQGTGA. The CDR3 is 17 amino acids. The ends lost 4 bases at V and 1 base at J; junction bases unmatched: 8. CDR3: CASSWVSGTRNTGELFF. Here the CDR3 DNA reads TGTGCCAGCAGCTGGGTTTCCGGGACTAGGAACACCGGGGAGCTGTTTTTT. The full variable domain, in which reference TRBV7-3 and TRBJ2-2 provide the parts outside the CDR3, is GAGVSQTPSNKVTEKGKYVELRCDPISGHTALYWYRQSLGQGPEFLIYFQGTGAADDSGLPNDRFFAVRPEGSVSTLKIQRTERGDSAVYLCASSWVSGTRNTGELFFGEGSRLTVL.

This chain joins TRBV4-3 and TRBJ2-6, with D possibly matching TRBD1 (5 bases). Trimming removed 3 bases at V and 0 bases at J, with 6 bases between. The CDR3 is 15 amino acids. Germline CDR1 is LGHNA and CDR2 is YSLEER. The CDR3 DNA follows: TGCGCCAGCAGCCACGACAGCTCTGGGGCCAACGTCCTGACTTTC. Translated: CASSHDSSGANVLTF.

This clonotype was detected a few times. This chain connects TRBV5-6 to TRBJ2-3; 7 bases are shared with TRBD1. V dropped 2 bases and J dropped 4; count of bases not matched to a gene: 4. This CDR3 comprises 14 residues. In germline, CDR1 is SGHDT, CDR2 YYEEEE. CDR3 bases: TGTGCCAGCAGCTTAAGGGGGCATTCAGATACGCAGTATTTT. Its protein is CASSLRGHSDTQYF.

This clonotype was recorded at least ten times. V and J are TRBV5-4 and TRBJ2-6, with a weak D call TRBD1 (6 bases). This CDR3 has 16 residues. The V gene's germline CDR1 is SGHNT and CDR2 YYREEE (reference sequence). Deletions cut 4 bases from V and 2 bases from J, with 13 bases between. The CDR3 DNA is TGTGCCAGCAGCCCACAGGGATACCCTGGGGCCAACGTCCTGACTTTC. Protein product: CASSPQGYPGANVLTF.

This chain links TRBV12-3 or TRBV12-4 with TRBJ2-7; 14 bases line up with TRBD2. This CDR3 region has 16 residues. V gave up 1 base and J gave up 6 bases; unmatched junction bases: 5. The CDR3 protein is CASSLGGLAGVGEQYF. CDR3 sequence (DNA): TGTGCCAGCAGTTTAGGGGGACTAGCGGGAGTTGGCGAGCAGTACTTC.

The rearrangement uses TRBV5-1 and TRBJ2-7; D might be TRBD1 (5 bases). The CDR3 length is 14 residues. From germline, CDR1 is SGHRS and CDR2 YFSETQ. V lost 4 bases and J lost 0, with 11 bases in between. The CDR3 coding sequence is TGCGCCAGCAGCGAAGGGGTCGGCTCCTACGAGCAGTACTTC. As protein: CASSEGVGSYEQYF.